The subject of this entry is one T cell receptor (beta chain). Its specificity is unknown. The sample comes from a study of beta chain features in type 1 diabetes. Study-level results: Shorter TCRB CDR3s, moderately but significantly so, marked every one of the four CD4+ subsets in Type 1 diabetes patients.

Sequencing targeted expressed TCRB transcripts, as all isolated RNA had been reverse transcribed. The assay was immunoSEQ multiplex PCR, and TCRdb's table has in-frame clones only and misses some. Of about 640,000 clones listed, under 15% were seen once; the top ten hold around 0.12%. Germline V gene data show CDR1 as LNHNV and CDR2 as YYDKDF (reference sequence). Losses at the gene ends were 5 bases for V and 8 bases for J; bases not matched to a gene: 14. The CDR3 is made up of 15 amino acids. The chain uses TRBV15 and TRBJ1-2; 7 bases map to TRBD1. The sequencing sample was made of naive CD4+ T cells from blood. The receptor comes from a man aged 25 to 45 with type 1 diabetes. The CDR3 bases are TGTGCCACCAGCGGCAACAGGGGCCGGGAAGGAGGCTACACCTTC. Amino acids: CATSGNRGREGGYTF.